These 23 T cell receptor beta chains were all obtained from the same sample, sequenced in a study of shared clonotypes between healthy human individuals. TCRdb keeps only in-frame clones here, not all; method: immunoSEQ multiplex PCR. Of about 2 million clones in the sample, about 95% were seen once. The sample consisted of naive CD4+ T cells sorted from blood. This sample's subset: CD45RA+ positively selected. These receptors came from a man in his late teens or twenties in good health.

This clone was counted a single time. The J gene is TRBJ2-1, the V gene TRBV2; 10 nucleotides match TRBD2. The germline V gene encodes CDR1 SNHLY and CDR2 FYNNEI. The junction had 6 bases not matched to a gene; V was cut back by 2 bases and J by 8 bases. The CDR3 has 15 residues. The CDR3 loop is CASSENSGGPDEQFF. CDR3 nucleotide sequence: TGTGCCAGCAGTGAAAATAGCGGGGGGCCCGATGAGCAGTTCTTC. Variable domain in full (rest from reference TRBV2 and TRBJ2-1): EPEVTQTPSHQVTQMGQEVILRCVPISNHLYFYWYRQILGQKVEFLVSFYNNEISEKSEIFDDQFSVERPDGSNFTLKIRSTKLEDSAMYFCASSENSGGPDEQFFGPGTRLTVL.

The CDR3 DNA sequence: TGTGCCAGCTCACCAGGGGACCAGGGTAATGAAAAACTGTTTTTT. Translated: CASSPGDQGNEKLFF. V usage is TRBV18 and J usage is TRBJ1-4; D is perhaps TRBD1 (5 bases). The CDR3 has 15 amino acids. Germline V gives CDR1 KGHSH, CDR2 LQKENI. V dropped 2 bases and J dropped 4 bases, with 11 bases sitting between them. Drawing the rest from reference TRBV18 and TRBJ1-4, the complete variable domain is NAGVMQNPRHLVRRRGQEARLRCSPMKGHSHVYWYRQLPEEGLKFMVYLQKENIIDESGMPKERFSAEFPKEGPSILRIQQVVRGDSAAYFCASSPGDQGNEKLFFGSGTQLSVL.

Concerning this clone: This CDR3 is also generated by other DNA sequences in the sample. The gene calls are TRBV5-1 and TRBJ2-1, with 12 positions matching TRBD2. The germline V gene encodes CDR1 SGHRS and CDR2 YFSETQ. Trimming removed 1 base from V and 4 bases from J; junction bases left unmatched: 3. This CDR3 has 16 amino acids. CDR3 in DNA: TGCGCCAGCAGCTTGACTAGCGGGGGGCCTTACAATGAGCAGTTCTTC. Encoded protein: CASSLTSGGPYNEQFF.

The rearrangement joins TRBV30 to TRBJ1-1; D not certain. This CDR3 spans 13 amino acids. Germline V gives CDR1 GTSNPN, CDR2 SVGIG (reference sequence). Trimming left V 4 bases short and J 2 bases short, with 11 bases between. The CDR3 sequence: CAWTQQLNTEAFF. CDR3 nucleotides: TGTGCCTGGACACAACAGCTAAACACTGAAGCTTTCTTT. Variable domain in full (rest from reference TRBV30 and TRBJ1-1): SQTIHQWPATLVQPVGSPLSLECTVEGTSNPNLYWYRQAAGRGLQLLFYSVGIGQISSEVPQNLSASRPQDRQFILSSKKLLLSDSGFYLCAWTQQLNTEAFFGQGTRLTVV.

The rearrangement uses TRBV5-1 and TRBJ2-1; TRBD2 aligns across 7 bases. The CDR3 spans 16 residues. The trim removed 4 bases at V and 1 base at J, leaving 8 bases unmatched. Germline-derived CDR1 and CDR2 are SGHRS and YFSETQ. The CDR3 coding sequence is TGCGCCAGCAGCGCCTTGACGGGGGGATCCTACAATGAGCAGTTCTTC. Its translation is CASSALTGGSYNEQFF. The complete variable domain, with remaining parts taken from reference TRBV5-1 and TRBJ2-1, reads KAGVTQTPRYLIKTRGQQVTLSCSPISGHRSVSWYQQTPGQGLQFLFEYFSETQRNKGNFPGRFSGRQFSNSRSEMNVSTLELGDSALYLCASSALTGGSYNEQFFGPGTRLTVL.

The chain links TRBV11-1 to TRBJ2-5; weak D call: TRBD2 (5 bases). The CDR3 consists of 14 residues. V gave up 5 bases and J gave up 5 bases, with 15 bases separating them. Per the germline V gene, CDR1 is SGHAT and CDR2 is FQDESV (reference sequence). The CDR3 here is CASSGVLGGETQYF. The CDR3 DNA sequence: TGTGCCAGCAGCGGGGTCCTAGGCGGGGAGACCCAGTACTTC. Full variable domain (rest looked up from reference TRBV11-1 and TRBJ2-5): EAEVAQSPRYKITEKSQAVAFWCDPISGHATLYWYRQILGQGPELLVQFQDESVVDDSQLPKDRFSAERLKGVDSTLKIQPAELGDSAMYLCASSGVLGGETQYFGPGTRLLVL.

The chain combines TRBV6-5 with TRBJ1-3, with a possible D match to TRBD1 (5 bases). The germline V gene encodes CDR1 MNHEY and CDR2 SVGAGI. V shed 0 bases and J shed 0 bases, with 9 bases lying between them. This CDR3 has 16 amino acids. For the CDR3, the DNA is TGTGCCAGCAGTTACTCACAGGACCTCTCTGGAAACACCATATATTTT. Its protein product is CASSYSQDLSGNTIYF.

The chain links TRBV9 to TRBJ2-7, with 7 bases identical to TRBD1. The CDR3 is made up of 13 amino acids. Trimming at V came to 3 bases and at J to 3 bases, leaving 3 bases not matched to a gene. Germline values: CDR1 SGDLS, CDR2 YYNGEE. CDR3 amino acids: CASSGDSVYEQYF. DNA for the CDR3: TGTGCCAGCAGCGGGGACAGTGTCTACGAGCAGTACTTC.

The chain couples TRBV2 to TRBJ1-5, with D possibly matching TRBD1 (5 bases). This CDR3 is built from 14 residues. Germline V gene sequence: CDR1 SNHLY, CDR2 FYNNEI. The V and J ends lost 0 bases and 7 bases respectively, with 10 bases between them. Written as DNA, the CDR3 is TGTGCCAGCAGTGAAGCGTCGGGGGTCCAGCCCCAGCATTTT. Translation gives CASSEASGVQPQHF.

Of note for this clone: One end of the junction varies from germline; a read error may be responsible. The DNA of the CDR3 is TGTGCCAGTAGTGTAGATTTAAGCTCCTACAATGAGCAGTTCTTC. Residues: CASSVDLSSYNEQFF. The chain recombines TRBV19 with TRBJ2-1; D gene uncertain. This CDR3 is built from 15 residues. Germline CDR1 and CDR2: LNHDA and SQIVND (reference sequence).

The chain joins TRBV19 to TRBJ1-1; 7 bases map to TRBD1. The V gene's germline CDR1 is LNHDA and CDR2 SQIVND (reference sequence). The CDR3 is 15 residues long. V lost 3 bases to trimming and J lost 3 bases; unmatched junction nucleotides: 7. DNA for the CDR3: TGTGCCAGTAGTATTACGACAGGGAAACACACTGAAGCTTTCTTT. Its protein is CASSITTGKHTEAFF.

The V and J genes are TRBV7-9 and TRBJ2-3; 8 nucleotides match TRBD2. CDR3 length: 15 residues. J lost 4 bases, V lost 4 bases, and 7 bases had no gene match. CDR1 and CDR2 from the germline V gene are SEHNR and FQNEAQ (reference sequence). As DNA, the CDR3 is TGTGCCAGCAGCTCCGGGGGACTAGGGGCAGATACGCAGTATTTT. It is translated as CASSSGGLGADTQYF. Drawing the rest from reference TRBV7-9 and TRBJ2-3, the complete variable domain is DTGVSQNPRHKITKRGQNVTFRCDPISEHNRLYWYRQTLGQGPEFLTYFQNEAQLEKSRLLSDRFSAERPKGSFSTLEIQRTEQGDSAMYLCASSSGGLGADTQYFGPGTRLTVL.

The J gene is TRBJ1-1, the V gene TRBV7-9; D perhaps matches TRBD1 (6 bases). This CDR3 region has 14 residues. The germline V gene encodes CDR1 SEHNR and CDR2 FQNEAQ (reference sequence). The V end was cut by 1 base, the J end by 3 bases, with 9 bases between. CDR3 amino acids: CASSLGQVYTEAFF. CDR3 bases: TGTGCCAGCAGCTTAGGACAGGTTTACACTGAAGCTTTCTTT.

The rearrangement uses TRBV4-3 and TRBJ2-3; D gene ambiguous. This CDR3 contains 13 residues. Germline V gene sequence: CDR1 LGHNA, CDR2 YSLEER. The V end lost 0 bases, the J end lost 7 bases, and 8 bases lay between the germline ends. Here the CDR3 DNA reads TGCGCCAGCAGCCAAGATATCCGAAATACGCAGTATTTT. This codes for CASSQDIRNTQYF.

The rearrangement uses TRBV18 and TRBJ2-3; the D gene is possibly TRBD1 (6 bases). V gave up 4 bases and J gave up 2 bases, with 16 bases separating them. Germline-derived CDR1 and CDR2 are KGHSH and LQKENI. The CDR3 extends over 16 amino acids. CDR3 residues: CASSLTPTGTTDTQYF. CDR3 coding DNA: TGTGCCAGCTCACTTACCCCAACAGGGACCACAGATACGCAGTATTTT.

This clone is a singleton in its sample. The chain joins TRBV5-1 to TRBJ2-6; no clear D gene. The CDR3 covers 15 residues. The V and J ends lost 1 base and 0 bases respectively, with 5 bases between them. Germline V gene lookup returns CDR1 SGHRS and CDR2 YFSETQ. Written as DNA, the CDR3 is TGCGCCAGCAGCTTGTTGATCTCTGGGGCCAACGTCCTGACTTTC. Residues: CASSLLISGANVLTF. The whole variable domain, filled in from reference TRBV5-1 and TRBJ2-6, reads KAGVTQTPRYLIKTRGQQVTLSCSPISGHRSVSWYQQTPGQGLQFLFEYFSETQRNKGNFPGRFSGRQFSNSRSEMNVSTLELGDSALYLCASSLLISGANVLTFGAGSRLTVL.

Notes on this clone: At the DNA level, this CDR3 is encoded by other sequences in the same sample as well. The chain combines TRBV27 with TRBJ1-6, with no clear D. Germline loops: CDR1 MNHEY, CDR2 SMNVEV (reference sequence). CDR3 length: 13 residues. Between the trimmed V and J ends, which lost 5 bases and 7 bases, there was a span of 9 bases. DNA of the CDR3: TGTGCCAGCAGTCTCGGAGGAAATTCACCCCTCCACTTT. Residues: CASSLGGNSPLHF.

The rearrangement joins TRBV5-1 to TRBJ1-4, with unresolved D. V was shortened by 4 bases and J by 6 bases, with 10 bases between the two germline ends. Germline V gene data show CDR1 as SGHRS and CDR2 as YFSETQ. This CDR3 is built from 13 residues. The CDR3 nucleotides read TGCGCCAGCAGCAGAGGACCGGATGAAAAACTGTTTTTT. It is translated as CASSRGPDEKLFF.

The chain uses TRBV4-1 and TRBJ1-2; D is perhaps TRBD1 (6 bases). This CDR3 comprises 15 residues. The V and J ends lost 1 base and 0 bases respectively, with 9 bases between them. From germline, CDR1 is MGHRA and CDR2 YSYEKL. Written as DNA, the CDR3 is TGCGCCAGCAGCCAAGTTACAGGGACTAACTATGGCTACACCTTC. Protein product: CASSQVTGTNYGYTF.

A word on this clone: This may arise from a read error, as a much more abundant clone is one base away. The gene calls are TRBV6-5 and TRBJ1-6; D may be TRBD1 (6 bases). The CDR3 is made up of 14 amino acids. Germline assignment: CDR1 MNHEY and CDR2 SVGAGI. This CDR3 reads CAGSYGTSNSPLHF. Here the CDR3 DNA reads TGTGCCGGCAGTTACGGGACAAGTAATTCACCCCTCCACTTT.

This sequence joins TRBV12-5 and TRBJ2-7; TRBD2 might be the D (5 bases). CDR1 is LGHNT, CDR2 FRNRAP, per germline. This CDR3 has 14 residues. V lost 6 bases, J lost 0 bases, and 12 bases lay in between. CDR3 protein: CASGRGSPSYEQYF. The CDR3 DNA reads TGTGCTAGTGGACGCGGGTCCCCCTCCTACGAGCAGTACTTC.

Note on this clone: Distinct nucleotide sequences in the sample also encode this CDR3. The chain recombines TRBV6-6 with TRBJ2-5; D uncertain. The germline V and J ends were trimmed by 3 bases and 5 bases, with 10 bases remaining between them. CDR1 is MNHNY, CDR2 SVGAGI, per germline (reference sequence). This CDR3 has 13 amino acids. The CDR3 nucleotides read TGTGCCAGCAGTTATAGTAGGGCGGAGACCCAGTACTTC. It yields the protein CASSYSRAETQYF.

The CDR3 nucleotides read TGTGCCAGCAGCCAAGGGACAGGGGATTCCTACGAGCAGTACTTC. As protein: CASSQGTGDSYEQYF. The chain has TRBV28 and TRBJ2-7, with 10 bases aligning to TRBD1. The junction had 6 bases not matched to a gene; V was cut back by 6 bases and J by 1 base. The germline CDR1 and CDR2 sequences are MDHEN and SYDVKM. This CDR3 has 15 amino acids.